The source of this T cell receptor beta chain is a study of cytomegalovirus exposure and HLA in healthy donors. The overall study: It was reported in a later analysis that the 120 validation repertoires used the same platform as the 500 to 700 first-cohort repertoires. Study-wide results and limits: The authors enumerated 150 to 200 TCR beta chains as linked to cytomegalovirus. Some public TCRs appeared in many individuals, while most sequences were rare. The classifier, whose performance was assessed in both the original and validation cohorts, reportedly diagnosed cytomegalovirus status with high specificity and sensitivity.

Remarks on this clone: Its antigen is as yet unknown.

Repertoires were generated with immunoSEQ multiplex PCR, while TCRdb's copy carries only in-frame clones and drops some. The sample includes some 80,000 clones, 96% of them seen just once. The CDR3 runs to 16 residues. V was cut by 6 bases and J by 0 bases, with 14 bases left in between. Germline loops: CDR1 SNHLY, CDR2 FYNNEI. The sequence was collected from a woman aged 18-30 years in good health and CMV-seronegative. The rearrangement joins TRBV2 to TRBJ1-4; D uncertain. Sequencing was done on a sample of PBMCs. In nucleotides, the CDR3 is TGTGCCAGCAGCTCAACCGTCGGAGCAACTAATGAAAAACTGTTTTTT. As protein: CASSSTVGATNEKLFF.